A selection of T cell receptor beta chains follows, all from one sample in a study of T-cell memory formation after mild COVID-19. Using its own MiXCR run on the 5' RACE reads, TCRdb lists one record per CDR3 protein. The sample contains 200,000 or so distinct CDR3 sequences, about 17% of which appear only once. The sequencing input was PBMCs or a T cell subset sorted from them (not recorded which). The receptors were gathered from an adult woman who had mild COVID-19 (a few samples of this study predate the infection). Cell type and time point are not known. CDR3s include the opening cysteine and the closing phenylalanine or tryptophan. A D gene is named only where the DNA matches it firmly. Where a row states a size, it is once, few, many or the class of an expanded clone; other rows omit it.

TRBJ1-2,TRBV12-3/TRBV12-4,-,few,14,CASSLGGGVRGYTF,TGTGCCAGCAGTTTAGGCGGGGGGGTAAGAGGCTACACCTTC
TRBJ1-4,TRBV4-3,-,few,16,CASSQDRGPTDEKLFF,TGCGCCAGCAGCCAAGATAGAGGGCCGACGGATGAAAAACTGTTTTTT
TRBJ2-3,TRBV7-9,TRBD2,few,18,CASSPGLAGGPRTDTQYF,TGTGCCAGCAGCCCAGGGCTAGCGGGAGGGCCCCGCACAGATACGCAGTATTTT
TRBJ2-3,TRBV7-8,-,few,12,CASSLWWDTQYF,TGTGCCAGCAGCTTATGGTGGGATACGCAGTATTTT
TRBJ2-1,TRBV5-1,-,few,14,CASSLALDYNEQFF,TGCGCCAGCAGCTTGGCACTAGACTACAATGAGCAGTTCTTC
TRBJ1-1,TRBV6-2/TRBV6-3,-,-,13,CATSRAGWTEAFF,TGTGCCACCTCTAGGGCAGGTTGGACTGAAGCTTTCTTT
TRBJ1-4,TRBV20-1,-,-,15,CSARDFRAGDEKLFF,TGCAGTGCTCGCGACTTCAGGGCGGGAGATGAAAAACTGTTTTTT
TRBJ1-2,TRBV7-9,TRBD1,once,15,CASSLEGTGVGGYTF,TGTGCCAGCAGCCTAGAAGGGACAGGGGTCGGTGGCTACACCTTC
TRBJ2-3,TRBV12-3/TRBV12-4,TRBD2,few,15,CASSSAGGPTDTQYF,TGTGCCAGCAGTTCAGCGGGAGGGCCCACAGATACGCAGTATTTT
TRBJ2-3,TRBV6-6,-,-,13,CASSHWGTDTQYF,TGTGCCAGCAGCCACTGGGGGACAGATACGCAGTATTTT
TRBJ2-2,TRBV20-1,TRBD2,many,18,CSARVSGGRDWNTGELFF,TGCAGTGCTAGAGTTAGCGGGGGCCGAGACTGGAACACCGGGGAGCTGTTTTTT
TRBJ2-7,TRBV7-2,TRBD1,-,13,CASSSRQGTGQYF,TGTGCCAGCAGCTCCCGACAGGGAACCGGGCAGTACTTC
TRBJ2-7,TRBV5-1,TRBD1,-,18,CASSRTGGAKKISYEQYF,TGCGCCAGCAGCCGGACAGGGGGCGCAAAGAAGATTTCCTACGAGCAGTACTTC
TRBJ1-3,TRBV15,-,few,13,CATRSWERNTIYF,TGTGCCACCAGGAGTTGGGAGAGGAACACCATATATTTT
TRBJ2-2,TRBV9,-,-,15,CASSVGGEGTGELFF,TGTGCCAGCAGCGTAGGGGGGGAAGGCACCGGGGAGCTGTTTTTT
TRBJ1-4,TRBV11-3,TRBD1,-,13,CASSSPGGEKLFF,TGTGCCAGCAGCTCCCCAGGGGGTGAAAAACTGTTTTTT
TRBJ2-1,TRBV5-6,TRBD1,many,16,CASSSIQGASYNEQFF,TGTGCCAGCAGCTCGATACAGGGGGCATCCTACAATGAGCAGTTCTTC
TRBJ1-5,TRBV20-1,TRBD1,few,14,CSADRGRSNQPQHF,TGCAGTGCGGACAGGGGAAGGAGCAATCAGCCCCAGCATTTT
TRBJ2-7,TRBV12-3/TRBV12-4,TRBD1,few,14,CASSSPGQGYEQYF,TGTGCCAGCAGTTCCCCGGGACAGGGCTACGAGCAGTACTTC
TRBJ1-5,TRBV10-1,-,-,11,CARRSKRPQHF,TGCGCCCGCCGTTCTAAGAGGCCCCAGCATTTT
TRBJ2-3,TRBV20-1,TRBD1,-,14,CSASRDRGTDTQYF,TGCAGTGCTAGCCGGGACAGGGGCACAGATACGCAGTATTTT
TRBJ2-1,TRBV6-1,-,few,12,CASSDVGNEQFF,TGTGCCAGCAGTGACGTCGGTAATGAGCAGTTCTTC
TRBJ2-4,TRBV5-1,TRBD2,few,18,CASSLGRGTHHSKNIQYF,TGCGCCAGCAGCTTGGGGCGGGGGACGCATCATAGCAAAAACATTCAGTACTTC
TRBJ1-1,TRBV29-1,-,many,13,CSVWDNWNTEAFF,TGCAGCGTTTGGGACAACTGGAACACTGAAGCTTTCTTT
TRBJ2-1,TRBV6-1,-,few,15,CASIDRIGGYNEQFF,TGTGCCAGCATCGACCGGATTGGTGGATACAATGAGCAGTTCTTC
TRBJ1-1,TRBV5-1,-,few,14,CASSSGSGNTEAFF,TGCGCCAGCAGCTCTGGTTCAGGGAACACTGAAGCTTTCTTT
TRBJ1-1,TRBV19,-,-,13,CASSSLPETAAFF,TGTGCCAGTAGTTCCTTACCCGAAACGGCCGCTTTCTTT
TRBJ2-1,TRBV3-1,-,few,15,CASSQRRTSYNEQFF,TGTGCCAGCAGCCAGCGGAGGACCTCCTACAATGAGCAGTTCTTC
TRBJ2-7,TRBV20-1,-,-,11,CSARARNEQYF,TGCAGTGCTAGGGCCAGGAACGAGCAGTACTTC
TRBJ2-7,TRBV9,TRBD1,few,14,CASSIRDRDYEQYF,TGTGCCAGCAGCATACGGGACAGGGACTACGAGCAGTACTTC
TRBJ2-3,TRBV6-4,TRBD2,-,15,CASSGVSGGTDTQYF,TGTGCCAGCAGTGGAGTTAGCGGGGGCACAGATACGCAGTATTTT
TRBJ2-3,TRBV7-9,-,many,15,CASSLGTALGGTQYF,TGTGCCAGCAGCTTAGGAACCGCTCTCGGGGGTACGCAGTATTTT
TRBJ1-2,TRBV29-1,TRBD1,few,14,CSVEPTGGGYGYTF,TGCAGCGTTGAGCCGACAGGGGGCGGCTATGGCTACACCTTC
TRBJ2-1,TRBV7-6,TRBD1,few,16,CASSLYRGLSYNEQFF,TGTGCCAGCAGCTTGTACAGGGGGCTCTCCTACAATGAGCAGTTCTTC
TRBJ2-5,TRBV4-2,-,many,15,CASSPGSSGQETQYF,TGTGCCAGCAGCCCAGGGAGTTCGGGGCAAGAGACCCAGTACTTC
TRBJ2-5,TRBV5-1,-,few,16,CASSVPEAITEETQYF,TGCGCCAGCAGCGTCCCCGAGGCGATAACCGAAGAGACCCAGTACTTC
TRBJ1-2,TRBV18,-,few,14,CASSPDMVNYGYTF,TGTGCCAGCTCACCGGACATGGTTAACTATGGCTACACCTTC
TRBJ2-5,TRBV5-5,TRBD2,-,14,CASSLPGLGETQYF,TGTGCCAGCAGCCTCCCGGGACTAGGAGAGACCCAGTACTTC
TRBJ2-2,TRBV5-1,TRBD2,few,17,CASSPSGLAGSTGELFF,TGCGCCAGCAGCCCCTCAGGACTAGCGGGATCCACCGGGGAGCTGTTTTTT
TRBJ2-5,TRBV5-1,-,-,13,CASSFGGWETQYF,TGCGCCAGCAGCTTCGGGGGATGGGAGACCCAGTACTTC
TRBJ1-2,TRBV27,-,many,13,CASSHRENYGYTF,TGTGCCAGCAGTCACAGGGAGAACTATGGCTACACCTTC
TRBJ1-1,TRBV11-3,TRBD1,-,15,CASSLGQGGDTEAFF,TGTGCCAGCAGCTTAGGACAGGGTGGAGACACTGAAGCTTTCTTT
TRBJ2-3,TRBV19,TRBD1,few,15,CASSMFGTDTDTQYF,TGTGCCAGTAGTATGTTTGGGACAGACACAGATACGCAGTATTTT
TRBJ2-3,TRBV3-1,TRBD2,-,16,CASSLANGGATDTQYF,TGTGCCAGCAGCCTAGCGAACGGGGGGGCTACAGATACGCAGTATTTT
TRBJ2-7,TRBV30,-,-,15,CAWSVGTGLTYEQYF,TGTGCCTGGAGTGTGGGGACCGGCCTCACCTACGAGCAGTACTTC
TRBJ2-3,TRBV12-3/TRBV12-4,TRBD2,once,17,CASTSGLAGDLTDTQYF,TGTGCCAGCACCAGTGGACTAGCGGGAGACCTCACAGATACGCAGTATTTT